This is a list of T cell receptor beta chains from one sample in a study of blood T cells in healthy people across ages. TCRdb reprocessed the 5' RACE reads with MiXCR, giving one entry per CDR3 protein. This repertoire shows 600,000 to 800,000 distinct CDR3 sequences, 52% found once; its top ten account for roughly 14%. The sample comprised blood. Receptor source: a woman older than 75 in good health. CDR3s include the opening cysteine and the closing phenylalanine or tryptophan. Each record gives: clone size, V gene, J gene, D gene, CDR3 protein, CDR3 DNA. D genes are given only for firm matches. Where a row states a size, it is once, few, many or the class of an expanded clone; other rows omit it.

clone_size: once
v_call: TRBV7-2
j_call: TRBJ1-1
d_call: NA
cdr3_aa: CASRGFMNTEAFF
cdr3_nt: TGTGCCAGCAGGGGTTTTATGAACACTGAAGCTTTCTTT

clone_size: NA
v_call: TRBV27
j_call: TRBJ2-5
d_call: NA
cdr3_aa: CASSSDQLQETQYF
cdr3_nt: TGTGCCAGCAGTAGCGACCAGCTACAAGAGACCCAGTACTTC

clone_size: NA
v_call: TRBV6-5
j_call: TRBJ1-2
d_call: NA
cdr3_aa: CASKINTSPYGYTF
cdr3_nt: TGTGCCAGCAAGATCAACACTTCACCCTATGGCTACACCTTC

clone_size: few
v_call: TRBV4-2
j_call: TRBJ1-1
d_call: TRBD1
cdr3_aa: CASSQQGDRRSTEAFF
cdr3_nt: TGTGCCAGCAGCCAACAGGGGGATCGTAGGAGCACTGAAGCTTTCTTT

clone_size: NA
v_call: TRBV7-2
j_call: TRBJ2-7
d_call: TRBD2
cdr3_aa: CASSAGLARGNEQYF
cdr3_nt: TGTGCCAGCAGCGCAGGACTAGCGCGAGGCAACGAGCAGTACTTC

clone_size: NA
v_call: TRBV20-1
j_call: TRBJ1-1
d_call: NA
cdr3_aa: CSARDRQTNTEAFF
cdr3_nt: TGCAGTGCTAGAGATCGACAGACTAACACTGAAGCTTTCTTT

clone_size: NA
v_call: TRBV29-1
j_call: TRBJ1-2
d_call: TRBD1
cdr3_aa: CSVGEDRASYGYTF
cdr3_nt: TGCAGCGTTGGGGAGGACAGGGCATCGTATGGCTACACCTTC

clone_size: many
v_call: TRBV29-1
j_call: TRBJ2-1
d_call: NA
cdr3_aa: CSVETGGQFF
cdr3_nt: TGCAGCGTTGAAACAGGTGGGCAGTTCTTC

clone_size: NA
v_call: TRBV28
j_call: TRBJ1-6
d_call: NA
cdr3_aa: CASSWDPKGLGDSPLHF
cdr3_nt: TGTGCCAGCAGTTGGGATCCGAAAGGGCTTGGTGATTCACCCCTCCACTTT

clone_size: NA
v_call: TRBV25-1
j_call: TRBJ2-3
d_call: NA
cdr3_aa: CASSEFGGTDMQYF
cdr3_nt: TGTGCCAGCAGTGAATTCGGGGGCACAGATATGCAGTATTTT

clone_size: NA
v_call: TRBV4-1
j_call: TRBJ2-3
d_call: NA
cdr3_aa: CASSRTDDRTDTQYF
cdr3_nt: TGCGCCAGCAGTAGGACGGACGATCGCACAGATACGCAGTATTTT

clone_size: many
v_call: TRBV6-1
j_call: TRBJ1-2
d_call: NA
cdr3_aa: CASSLRTVYGYTF
cdr3_nt: TGTGCCAGCAGTCTTCGGACAGTCTATGGCTACACCTTC

clone_size: NA
v_call: TRBV20-1
j_call: TRBJ2-2
d_call: NA
cdr3_aa: CSAGGPVEAPGELFF
cdr3_nt: TGCAGTGCTGGGGGGCCGGTAGAAGCCCCCGGGGAGCTGTTTTTT

clone_size: NA
v_call: TRBV7-9
j_call: TRBJ2-1
d_call: NA
cdr3_aa: CASSLVPAVSSYNEQFF
cdr3_nt: TGTGCCAGCAGCTTAGTCCCAGCGGTCAGCTCCTACAATGAGCAGTTCTTC

clone_size: few
v_call: TRBV4-1
j_call: TRBJ1-2
d_call: NA
cdr3_aa: CASSQDGGGLYGYTF
cdr3_nt: TGCGCCAGCAGCCAAGATGGTGGGGGCCTCTATGGCTACACCTTC

clone_size: many
v_call: TRBV11-3
j_call: TRBJ2-6
d_call: NA
cdr3_aa: CASSPVSGANVLTF
cdr3_nt: TGTGCCAGCAGCCCGGTTTCTGGGGCCAACGTCCTGACTTTC

clone_size: NA
v_call: TRBV4-2
j_call: TRBJ2-7
d_call: NA
cdr3_aa: CASSQNRYYEQYF
cdr3_nt: TGTGCCAGCAGCCAAAACAGATACTACGAGCAGTACTTC

clone_size: many
v_call: TRBV28
j_call: TRBJ2-3
d_call: NA
cdr3_aa: CARGEGLSTDTQYF
cdr3_nt: TGTGCCAGGGGGGAAGGCCTTAGCACAGATACGCAGTATTTT

clone_size: NA
v_call: TRBV4-3
j_call: TRBJ2-1
d_call: NA
cdr3_aa: CASSQESRWPYNEQFF
cdr3_nt: TGCGCCAGCAGCCAAGAGTCGAGGTGGCCCTACAATGAACAGTTCTTC

clone_size: NA
v_call: TRBV4-1
j_call: TRBJ1-2
d_call: NA
cdr3_aa: CASSQVGRGRRAGYTF
cdr3_nt: TGCGCCAGCAGCCAAGTAGGACGGGGAAGGCGAGCGGGCTACACCTTC

clone_size: NA
v_call: TRBV7-9
j_call: TRBJ1-1
d_call: NA
cdr3_aa: CASRPKEGGTEAFF
cdr3_nt: TGTGCCAGCAGACCCAAGGAGGGTGGCACTGAAGCTTTCTTT

clone_size: NA
v_call: TRBV7-2
j_call: TRBJ2-7
d_call: TRBD2
cdr3_aa: CASSPASGGTYEQYF
cdr3_nt: TGTGCCAGCAGCCCGGCTAGCGGGGGGACCTACGAGCAGTACTTC

clone_size: NA
v_call: TRBV29-1
j_call: TRBJ2-2
d_call: TRBD2
cdr3_aa: CSVVIVGRSHTGELFF
cdr3_nt: TGCAGCGTTGTTATAGTCGGGAGGAGTCACACCGGGGAGCTGTTTTTT

clone_size: NA
v_call: TRBV6-1
j_call: TRBJ1-5
d_call: NA
cdr3_aa: CASSEGTALNQPQHF
cdr3_nt: TGTGCCAGCAGTGAAGGGACGGCCCTGAATCAGCCCCAGCATTTT

clone_size: NA
v_call: TRBV5-1
j_call: TRBJ2-7
d_call: NA
cdr3_aa: CASTNPTSYEQYF
cdr3_nt: TGCGCCAGCACGAACCCGACCTCGTACGAGCAGTACTTC

clone_size: few
v_call: TRBV5-5
j_call: TRBJ2-1
d_call: TRBD2
cdr3_aa: CASSLAPSGSNEQFF
cdr3_nt: TGTGCCAGCAGCTTGGCTCCCAGCGGGAGTAATGAGCAGTTCTTC

clone_size: once
v_call: TRBV12-3/TRBV12-4
j_call: TRBJ2-7
d_call: NA
cdr3_aa: CASSSREPGQFYEQYF
cdr3_nt: TGTGCCAGCAGTTCACGGGAGCCGGGACAGTTCTACGAGCAGTACTTC

clone_size: NA
v_call: TRBV2
j_call: TRBJ2-7
d_call: NA
cdr3_aa: CASSDHRDHEQYF
cdr3_nt: TGTGCCAGCAGTGATCACAGGGACCACGAGCAGTACTTC

clone_size: few
v_call: TRBV20-1
j_call: TRBJ2-5
d_call: TRBD2
cdr3_aa: CSAGPGLATPQETQYF
cdr3_nt: TGCAGTGCTGGACCGGGACTAGCCACACCTCAGGAGACCCAGTACTTC